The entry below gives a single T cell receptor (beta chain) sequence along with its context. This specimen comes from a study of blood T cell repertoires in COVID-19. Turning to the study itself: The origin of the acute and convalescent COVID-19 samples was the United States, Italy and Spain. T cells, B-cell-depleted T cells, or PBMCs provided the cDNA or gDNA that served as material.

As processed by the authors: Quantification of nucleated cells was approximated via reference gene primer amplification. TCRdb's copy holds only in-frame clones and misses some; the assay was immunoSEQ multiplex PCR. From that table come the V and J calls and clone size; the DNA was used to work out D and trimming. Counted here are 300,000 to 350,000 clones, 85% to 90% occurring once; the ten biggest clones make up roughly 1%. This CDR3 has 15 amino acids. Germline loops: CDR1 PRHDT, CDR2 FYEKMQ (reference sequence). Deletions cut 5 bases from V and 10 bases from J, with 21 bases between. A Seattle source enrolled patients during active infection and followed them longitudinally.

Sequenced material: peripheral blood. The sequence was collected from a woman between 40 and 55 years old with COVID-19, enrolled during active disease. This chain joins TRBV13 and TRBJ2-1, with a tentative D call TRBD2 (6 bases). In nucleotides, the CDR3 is TGTGCCAGCAGCCGACCTAGCGCCGTTGGGGGGGAGCAGTTCTTC. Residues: CASSRPSAVGGEQFF.